The clone carrying this T cell receptor beta chain has ten or more counts. Uncontrolled infections, other autoimmune diseases, pregnancy or lactation barred patients from enrollment. The authors isolated PBMCs from about 10 ml of fresh peripheral blood. These data come from a study of Graves' ophthalmopathy and Graves' hyperthyroidism. TCR beta CDR3 regions were amplified from RNA transcripts. HTBI primers were used in a first-round RT-PCR, which preceded a second-round multiplex PCR. TCRdb analysed the multiplex PCR reads with MiXCR anew, one entry per CDR3 protein. Here the sample spans about 200,000 distinct CDR3 sequences, 25% to 30% being singletons. V shed 3 bases and J 2 bases; nucleotides not matched to a gene: 6. Germline lookup yields CDR1 LGHNA and CDR2 YSLEER. The CDR3 contains 16 residues.

Material for sequencing was peripheral blood. The clonotype originates from a man aged 45 to 65 with Graves' ophthalmopathy. This chain uses TRBV4-3 with TRBJ2-7; 11 positions match TRBD2. As DNA, the CDR3 is TGCGCCAGCAGCCAGTCTAGCGGGAGGAGGGCCTACGAGCAGTACTTC. Translating gives CASSQSSGRRAYEQYF.